This T cell receptor beta chain was captured in a study of early T cells in non-severe SARS-CoV-2 infection (dated by TCRdb to about 2021). Study-level background: Because TCR sequencing was done on bulk RNA from unsorted whole blood, the alpha and beta chains could not be paired.

The library was prepared using 5' RACE. Sequencing instrument: NextSeq 500. To correct for sequencing error and PCR bias, the TCR library protocol tagged individual cDNA molecules with unique molecular identifiers. Both TCR alpha and beta chains were sequenced, and tight co-correlation was observed between alpha and beta sequence abundances in each sample. The source study handled its data this way. Decombinator V4 was used to annotate TCR sequences for V gene, J gene and CDR3. TCRs were defined as expanded if a significant change between any two time points was detected under a Poisson model with p below 0.0001. TCR abundances were normalised to the total number of TCRs sequenced per sample and expressed as counts per million. TRAV1-2 paired with TRAJ12, TRAJ20 or TRAJ33 defined MAIT TCRs, while TRAV10 paired with TRAJ18 defined iNKT TCRs. VDJdb, accessed 1 November 2021, was searched for CMV, EBV and SARS-CoV-2 annotated TCRs, excluding TCRs annotated for multiple antigens. TCRdb took the public reads, trimmed them with fastp at Q25, ran MiXCR for clone calling and kept in-frame beta chains. Entries are consolidated by CDR3 protein sequence, retaining the most common genes and DNA. In this record, the V and J calls reflect TCRdb's handling and not the investigators' own analysis. This sample gives under 100,000 distinct CDR3 sequences in total; about 11% of them show up just once. The leading ten clones occupy 5.1% of the sample.

A case-control design nested within a healthcare worker cohort in London, UK, was used, with weekly nasopharyngeal swab PCR tests and blood sampling performed. Between 23 and 31 March 2020, the week of the UK lockdown, healthcare workers were enrolled and then followed up weekly for as long as 16 weeks. There are a few counts of this clonotype. Its antigen is unknown. Per-nucleotide qualities are absent, and no much larger clonotype sits a single base away. Relative to germline, V is 5 bases shorter and J is 5 bases shorter, with 8 bases between their ends. The CDR3 spans 12 residues, from the cysteine through the phenylalanine. Only the CDR3 DNA stays, 36 bases, in frame from base 1. In the germline V gene, CDR1 corresponds to SGHRS and CDR2 to YFSETQ. Results the study describes overall, beyond this receptor: VDJdb matching was skewed toward anti-spike CD8 responses, so virus-specific expansions were likely underestimated and private and CD4 specificities were missed.

This sequence originates from an adult who was a healthcare worker with PCR-confirmed SARS-CoV-2 infection or an uninfected control (not recorded which). Sequenced material: whole blood. The chain was built from TRBV5-1 and TRBJ2-1; the D gene remains uncertain. The CDR3 in this case is CASRLEDNEQFF. In nucleotides, the sequence is TGCGCCAGCAGACTCGAGGACAATGAGCAGTTCTTC.